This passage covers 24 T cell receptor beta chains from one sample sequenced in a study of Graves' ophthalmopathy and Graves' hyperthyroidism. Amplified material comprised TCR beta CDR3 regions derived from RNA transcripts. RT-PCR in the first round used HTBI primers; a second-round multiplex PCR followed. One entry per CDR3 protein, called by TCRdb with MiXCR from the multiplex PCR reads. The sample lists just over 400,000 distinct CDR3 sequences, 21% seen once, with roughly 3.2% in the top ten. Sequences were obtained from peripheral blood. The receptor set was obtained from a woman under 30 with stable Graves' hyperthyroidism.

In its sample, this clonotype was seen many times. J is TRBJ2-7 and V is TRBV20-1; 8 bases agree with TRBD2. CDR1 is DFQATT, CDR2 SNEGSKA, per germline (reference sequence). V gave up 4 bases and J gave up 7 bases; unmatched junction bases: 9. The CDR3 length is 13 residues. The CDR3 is CSATGTSAREQYF. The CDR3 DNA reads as TGCAGTGCTACCGGGACTAGTGCCAGGGAGCAGTACTTC.

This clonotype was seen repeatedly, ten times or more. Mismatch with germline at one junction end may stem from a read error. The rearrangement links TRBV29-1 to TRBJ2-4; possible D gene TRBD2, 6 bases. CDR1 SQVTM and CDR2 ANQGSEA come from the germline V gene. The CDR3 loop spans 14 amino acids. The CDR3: CSVAGSGAKNIKYF. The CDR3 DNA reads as TGCAGCGTCGCGGGATCCGGGGCCAAAAACATTAAGTACTTC.

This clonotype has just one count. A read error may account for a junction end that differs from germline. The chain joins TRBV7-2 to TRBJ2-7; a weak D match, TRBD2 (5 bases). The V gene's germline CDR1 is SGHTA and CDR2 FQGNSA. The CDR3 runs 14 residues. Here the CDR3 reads CASSLDSLAYDQYF. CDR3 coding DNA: TGTGCCAGCAGCTTGGACTCTCTAGCCTACGATCAGTACTTC.

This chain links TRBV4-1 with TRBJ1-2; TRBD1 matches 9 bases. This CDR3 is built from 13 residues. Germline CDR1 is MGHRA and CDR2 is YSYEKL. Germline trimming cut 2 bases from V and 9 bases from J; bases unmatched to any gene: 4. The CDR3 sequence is CASSQRGTGSYTF. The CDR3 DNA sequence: TGCGCCAGCAGCCAAAGAGGGACAGGGAGCTACACCTTC.

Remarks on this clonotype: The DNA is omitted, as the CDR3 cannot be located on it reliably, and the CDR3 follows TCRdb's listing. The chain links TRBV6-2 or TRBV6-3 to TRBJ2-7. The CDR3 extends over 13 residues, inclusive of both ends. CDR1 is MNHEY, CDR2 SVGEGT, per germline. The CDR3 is CASSSSAAYEQYF.

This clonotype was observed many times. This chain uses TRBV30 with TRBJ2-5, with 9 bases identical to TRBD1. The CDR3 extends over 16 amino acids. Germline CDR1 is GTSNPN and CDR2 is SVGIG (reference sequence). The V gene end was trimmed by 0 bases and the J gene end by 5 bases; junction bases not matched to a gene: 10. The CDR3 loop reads CAWSVGTGNLGETQYF. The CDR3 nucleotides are TGTGCCTGGAGTGTGGGGACAGGGAACCTGGGGGAGACCCAGTACTTC.

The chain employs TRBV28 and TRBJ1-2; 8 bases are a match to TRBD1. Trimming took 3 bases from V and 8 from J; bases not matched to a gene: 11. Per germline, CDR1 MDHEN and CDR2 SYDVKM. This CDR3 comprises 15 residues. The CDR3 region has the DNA TGTGCCAGCAGTTTCGTGCAGGGGGCTACGCAAGGCTACACCTTC. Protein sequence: CASSFVQGATQGYTF.

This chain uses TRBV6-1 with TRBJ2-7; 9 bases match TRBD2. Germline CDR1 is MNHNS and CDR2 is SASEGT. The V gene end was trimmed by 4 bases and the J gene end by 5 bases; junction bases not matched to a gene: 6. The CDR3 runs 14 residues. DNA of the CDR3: TGTGCCAGCAGTGCCAGATCTAGCGGGAACGAGCAGTACTTC. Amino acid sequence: CASSARSSGNEQYF.

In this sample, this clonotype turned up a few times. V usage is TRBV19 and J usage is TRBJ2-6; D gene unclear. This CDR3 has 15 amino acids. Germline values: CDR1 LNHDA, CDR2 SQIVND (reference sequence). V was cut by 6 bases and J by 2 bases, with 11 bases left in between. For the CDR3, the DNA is TGTGCCAGTAGCACTGGACGCCCTGGGGCCAACGTCCTGACTTTC. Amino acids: CASSTGRPGANVLTF.

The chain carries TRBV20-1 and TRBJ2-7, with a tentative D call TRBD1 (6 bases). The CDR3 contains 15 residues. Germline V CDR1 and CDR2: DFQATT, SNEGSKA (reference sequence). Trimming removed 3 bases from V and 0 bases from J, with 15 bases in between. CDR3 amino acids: CSARGIRGSSYEQYF. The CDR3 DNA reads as TGCAGTGCTAGGGGGATCAGGGGAAGCTCCTACGAGCAGTACTTC.

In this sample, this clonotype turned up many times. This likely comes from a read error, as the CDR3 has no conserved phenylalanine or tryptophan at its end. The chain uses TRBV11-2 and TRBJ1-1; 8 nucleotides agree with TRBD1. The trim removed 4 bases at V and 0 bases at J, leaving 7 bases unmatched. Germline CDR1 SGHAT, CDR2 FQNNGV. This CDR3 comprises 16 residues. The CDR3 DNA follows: TGTGCCAGCAGCTACGGACAGGGACCCATGAACACTGAAGCTTTCCTT. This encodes CASSYGQGPMNTEAFL.

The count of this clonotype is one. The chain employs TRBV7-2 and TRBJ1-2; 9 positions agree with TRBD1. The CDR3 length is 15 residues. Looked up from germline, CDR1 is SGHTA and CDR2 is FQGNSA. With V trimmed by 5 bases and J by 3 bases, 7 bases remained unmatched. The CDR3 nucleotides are TGTGCCAGCAGCCACTGGACAGGGGAACACTATGGCTACACCTTC. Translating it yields CASSHWTGEHYGYTF.

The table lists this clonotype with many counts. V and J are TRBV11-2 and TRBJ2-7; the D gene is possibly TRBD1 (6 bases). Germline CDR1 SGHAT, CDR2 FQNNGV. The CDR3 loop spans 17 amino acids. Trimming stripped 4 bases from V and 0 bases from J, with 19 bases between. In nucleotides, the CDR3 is TGTGCCAGCAGCTCCCTCGGGACACTGTATGCCTCCTACGAGCAGTACTTC. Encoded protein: CASSSLGTLYASYEQYF.

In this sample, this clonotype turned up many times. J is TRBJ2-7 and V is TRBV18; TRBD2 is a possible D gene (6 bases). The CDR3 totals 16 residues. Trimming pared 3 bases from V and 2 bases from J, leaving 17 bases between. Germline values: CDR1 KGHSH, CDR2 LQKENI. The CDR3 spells CASSPVGVASAYEQYF. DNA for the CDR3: TGTGCCAGCTCACCGGTCGGAGTAGCTAGCGCCTACGAGCAGTACTTC.

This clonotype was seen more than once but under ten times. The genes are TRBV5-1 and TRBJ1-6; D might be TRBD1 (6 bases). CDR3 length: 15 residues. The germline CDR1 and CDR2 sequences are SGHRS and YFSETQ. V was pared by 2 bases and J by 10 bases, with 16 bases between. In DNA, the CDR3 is TGCGCCAGCAGCTTTTTCTTCCAGGGACACTCACCCCTCCACTTT. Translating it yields CASSFFFQGHSPLHF.

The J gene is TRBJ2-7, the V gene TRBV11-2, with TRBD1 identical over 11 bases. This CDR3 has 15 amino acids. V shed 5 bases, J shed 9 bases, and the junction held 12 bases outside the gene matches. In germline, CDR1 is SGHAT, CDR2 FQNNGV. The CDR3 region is CASSPRTGGRFVQYF. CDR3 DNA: TGTGCCAGCAGCCCACGGACAGGGGGCCGCTTTGTGCAGTACTTC.

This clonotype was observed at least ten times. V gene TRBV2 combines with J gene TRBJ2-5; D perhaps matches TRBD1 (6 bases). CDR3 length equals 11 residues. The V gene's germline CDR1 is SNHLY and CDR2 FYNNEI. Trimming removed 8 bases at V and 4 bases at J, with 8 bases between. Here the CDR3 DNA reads TGTGCCAGCCTACAGGGAGAGACCCAGTACTTC. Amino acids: CASLQGETQYF.

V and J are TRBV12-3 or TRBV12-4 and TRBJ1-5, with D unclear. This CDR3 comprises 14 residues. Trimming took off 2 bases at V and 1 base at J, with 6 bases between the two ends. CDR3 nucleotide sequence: TGTGCCAGCAGTTTATTGGGGAGCAATCAGCCCCAGCATTTT. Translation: CASSLLGSNQPQHF.

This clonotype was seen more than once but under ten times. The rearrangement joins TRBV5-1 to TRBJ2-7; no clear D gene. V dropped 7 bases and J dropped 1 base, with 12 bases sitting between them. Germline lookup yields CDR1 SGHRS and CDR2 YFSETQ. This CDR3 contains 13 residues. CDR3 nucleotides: TGCGCCAGCCACGCCGACGGTTCCTACGAGCAGTACTTC. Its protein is CASHADGSYEQYF.

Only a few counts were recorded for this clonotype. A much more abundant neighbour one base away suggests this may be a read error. The CDR3: CVSSFRSGEQYF. DNA of the CDR3: TGTGTCAGCAGTTTCCGTTCTGGCGAGCAGTACTTC. V is TRBV27 and J is TRBJ2-7; D uncertain. There are 12 residues in the CDR3. Germline CDR1 MNHEY, CDR2 SMNVEV (reference sequence).

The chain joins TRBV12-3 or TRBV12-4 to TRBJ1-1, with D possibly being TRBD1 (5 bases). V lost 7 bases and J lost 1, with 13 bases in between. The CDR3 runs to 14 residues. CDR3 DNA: TGTGCCAGCACCTGGGGCTCCCCGAACACTGAAGCTTTCTTT. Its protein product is CASTWGSPNTEAFF.

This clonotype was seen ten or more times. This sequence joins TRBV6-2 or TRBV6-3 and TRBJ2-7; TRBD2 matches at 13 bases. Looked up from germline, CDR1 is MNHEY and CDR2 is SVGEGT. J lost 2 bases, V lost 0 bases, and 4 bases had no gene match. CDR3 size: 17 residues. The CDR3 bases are TGTGCCAGCAGTTACTCCCCCGGACTAGCGGGGGCCTACGAGCAGTACTTC. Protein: CASSYSPGLAGAYEQYF.

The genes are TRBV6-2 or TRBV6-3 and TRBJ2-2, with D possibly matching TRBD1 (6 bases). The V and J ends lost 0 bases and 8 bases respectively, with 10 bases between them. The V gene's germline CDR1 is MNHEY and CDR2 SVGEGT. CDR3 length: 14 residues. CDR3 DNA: TGTGCCAGCAGTTACTCACAGGGCCCAGGGGAGCTGTTTTTT. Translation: CASSYSQGPGELFF.

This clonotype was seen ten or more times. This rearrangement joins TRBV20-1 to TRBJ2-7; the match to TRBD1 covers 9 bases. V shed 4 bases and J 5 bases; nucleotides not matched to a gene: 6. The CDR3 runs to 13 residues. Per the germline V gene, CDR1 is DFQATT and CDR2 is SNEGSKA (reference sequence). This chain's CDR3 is CSATRDRAHEQYF. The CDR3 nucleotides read TGCAGTGCTACCCGGGACAGGGCCCACGAGCAGTACTTC.